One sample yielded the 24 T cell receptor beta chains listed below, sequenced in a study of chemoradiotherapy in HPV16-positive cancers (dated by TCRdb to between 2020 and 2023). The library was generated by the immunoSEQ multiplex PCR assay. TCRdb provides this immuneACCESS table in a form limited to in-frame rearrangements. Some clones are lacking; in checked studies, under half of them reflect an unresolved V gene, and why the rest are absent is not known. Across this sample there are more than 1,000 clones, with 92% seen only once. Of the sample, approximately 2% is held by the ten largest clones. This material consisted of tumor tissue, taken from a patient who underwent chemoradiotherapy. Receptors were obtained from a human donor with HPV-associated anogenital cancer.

The CDR3, as DNA: TGCAGCGTGTCCGGTACTAGCGGGAATGAGCAGTTCTTC. This sequence encodes CSVSGTSGNEQFF. The J gene is TRBJ2-1, the V gene TRBV29-1; TRBD2 matches at 9 bases. This CDR3 region has 13 residues. Germline lookup yields CDR1 SQVTM and CDR2 ANQGSEA. With 6 bases clipped from V and 7 bases from J, the junction kept 7 bases outside the gene matches.

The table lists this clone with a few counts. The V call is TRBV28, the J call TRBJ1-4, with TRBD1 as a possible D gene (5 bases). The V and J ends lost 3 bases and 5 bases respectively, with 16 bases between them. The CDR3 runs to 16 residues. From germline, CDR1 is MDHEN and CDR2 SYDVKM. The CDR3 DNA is TGTGCCAGCAGTTTGTCCCCGGGGCCTCTGAATGAAAAACTGTTTTTT. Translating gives CASSLSPGPLNEKLFF.

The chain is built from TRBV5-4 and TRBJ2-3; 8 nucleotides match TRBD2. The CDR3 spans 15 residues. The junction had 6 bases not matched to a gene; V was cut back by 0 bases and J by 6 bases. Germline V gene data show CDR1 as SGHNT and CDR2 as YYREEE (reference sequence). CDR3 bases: TGTGCCAGCAGCTTGGCGGGAGGGCCCTGGGATACGCAGTATTTT. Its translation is CASSLAGGPWDTQYF. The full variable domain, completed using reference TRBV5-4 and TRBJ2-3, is ETGVTQSPTHLIKTRGQQVTLRCSSQSGHNTVSWYQQALGQGPQFIFQYYREEENGRGNFPPRFSGLQFPNYSSELNVNALELDDSALYLCASSLAGGPWDTQYFGPGTRLTVL.

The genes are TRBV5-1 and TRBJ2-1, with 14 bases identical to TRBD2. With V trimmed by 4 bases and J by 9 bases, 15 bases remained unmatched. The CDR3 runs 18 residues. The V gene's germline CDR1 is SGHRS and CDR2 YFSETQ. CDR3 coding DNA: TGCGCCAGCAGCCTAACCTCGACTAGCGGGAGGGCCGCGCGTGAGCAGTTCTTC. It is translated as CASSLTSTSGRAAREQFF.

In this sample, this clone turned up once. CDR3 region: CASSDGRGWAFF. The CDR3 coding sequence is TGTGCCAGCAGTGACGGTCGCGGGTGGGCTTTCTTT. The V gene is TRBV25-1, the J gene TRBJ1-1; D unresolved. Germline V gives CDR1 MGHDK, CDR2 SYGVNS. The CDR3 has 12 residues. Trimming pared 3 bases from V and 11 bases from J, leaving 13 bases between.

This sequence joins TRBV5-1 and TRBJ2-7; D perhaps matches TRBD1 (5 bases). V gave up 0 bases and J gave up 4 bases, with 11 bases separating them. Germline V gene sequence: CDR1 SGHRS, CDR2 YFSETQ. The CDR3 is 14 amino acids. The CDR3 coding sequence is TGCGCCAGCAGCTTGGTTAGGGGATCTTACGAGCAGTACTTC. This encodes CASSLVRGSYEQYF.

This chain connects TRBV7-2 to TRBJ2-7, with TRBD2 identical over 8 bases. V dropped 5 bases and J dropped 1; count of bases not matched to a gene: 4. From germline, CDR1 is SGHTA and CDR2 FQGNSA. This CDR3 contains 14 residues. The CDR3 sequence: CASSITSGSYEQYF. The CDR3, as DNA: TGTGCCAGCAGCATCACTAGCGGATCCTACGAGCAGTACTTC.

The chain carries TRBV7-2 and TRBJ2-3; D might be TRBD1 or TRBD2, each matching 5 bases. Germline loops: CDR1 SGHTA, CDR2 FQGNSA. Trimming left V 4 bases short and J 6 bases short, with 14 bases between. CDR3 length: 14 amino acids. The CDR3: CASSSFLGDDTQYF. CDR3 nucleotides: TGTGCCAGCAGCTCATTCTTAGGGGACGATACGCAGTATTTT.

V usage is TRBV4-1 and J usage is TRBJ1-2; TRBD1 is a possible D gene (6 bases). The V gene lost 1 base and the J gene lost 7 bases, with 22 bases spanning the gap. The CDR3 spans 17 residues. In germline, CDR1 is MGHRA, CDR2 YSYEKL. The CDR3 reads CASSQAGGQGSVAGYTF. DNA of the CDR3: TGCGCCAGCAGCCAAGCGGGGGGCCAGGGATCGGTGGCTGGCTACACCTTC.

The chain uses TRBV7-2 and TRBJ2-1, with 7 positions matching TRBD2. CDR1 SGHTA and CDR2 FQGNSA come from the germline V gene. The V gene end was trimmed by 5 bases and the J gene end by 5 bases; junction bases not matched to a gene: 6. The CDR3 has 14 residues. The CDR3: CASSQLAIHNEQFF. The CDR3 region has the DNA TGTGCCAGCAGCCAACTAGCGATCCACAATGAGCAGTTCTTC.

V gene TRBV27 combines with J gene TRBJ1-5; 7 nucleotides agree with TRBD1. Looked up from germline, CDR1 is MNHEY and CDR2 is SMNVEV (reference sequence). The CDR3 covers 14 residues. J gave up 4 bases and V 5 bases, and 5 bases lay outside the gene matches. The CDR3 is CASSSRQGNQPQHF. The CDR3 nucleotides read TGTGCCAGCAGTAGCAGACAGGGTAATCAGCCCCAGCATTTT.

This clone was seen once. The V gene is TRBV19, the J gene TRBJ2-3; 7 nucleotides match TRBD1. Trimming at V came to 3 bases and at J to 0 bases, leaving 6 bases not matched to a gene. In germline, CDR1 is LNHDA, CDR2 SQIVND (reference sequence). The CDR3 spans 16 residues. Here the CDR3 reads CASSIFDRASTDTQYF. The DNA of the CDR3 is TGTGCCAGTAGTATCTTCGACAGGGCTAGCACAGATACGCAGTATTTT. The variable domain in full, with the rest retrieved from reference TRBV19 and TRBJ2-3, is DGGITQSPKYLFRKEGQNVTLSCEQNLNHDAMYWYRQDPGQGLRLIYYSQIVNDFQKGDIAEGYSVSREKKESFPLTVTSAQKNPTAFYLCASSIFDRASTDTQYFGPGTRLTVL.

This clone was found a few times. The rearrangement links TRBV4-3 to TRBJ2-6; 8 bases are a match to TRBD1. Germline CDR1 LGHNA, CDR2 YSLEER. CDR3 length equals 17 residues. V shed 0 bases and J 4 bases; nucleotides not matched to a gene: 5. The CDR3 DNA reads TGCGCCAGCAGCCAAGAGCCAGGGGGCTCCGGGGCCAACGTCCTGACTTTC. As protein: CASSQEPGGSGANVLTF.

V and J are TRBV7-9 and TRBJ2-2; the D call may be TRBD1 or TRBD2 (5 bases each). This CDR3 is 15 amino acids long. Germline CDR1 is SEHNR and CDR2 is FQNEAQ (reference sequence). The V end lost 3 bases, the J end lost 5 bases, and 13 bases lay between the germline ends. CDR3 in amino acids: CASSFLWGKTGELFF. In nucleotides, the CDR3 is TGTGCCAGCAGCTTTCTGTGGGGGAAGACCGGGGAGCTGTTTTTT.

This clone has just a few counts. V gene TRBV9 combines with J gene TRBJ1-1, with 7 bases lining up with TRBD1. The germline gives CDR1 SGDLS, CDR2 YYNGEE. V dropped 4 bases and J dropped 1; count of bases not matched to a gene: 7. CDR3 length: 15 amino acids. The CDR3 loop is CASSSSRTGNTEAFF. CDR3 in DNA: TGTGCCAGCAGCTCATCCCGGACAGGGAACACTGAAGCTTTCTTT.

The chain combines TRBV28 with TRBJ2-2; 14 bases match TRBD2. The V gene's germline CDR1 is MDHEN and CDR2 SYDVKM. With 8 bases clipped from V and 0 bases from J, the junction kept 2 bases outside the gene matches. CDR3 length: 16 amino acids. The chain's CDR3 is CASGLAGGTNTGELFF. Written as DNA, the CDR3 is TGTGCCAGCGGACTAGCGGGAGGAACGAACACCGGGGAGCTGTTTTTT.

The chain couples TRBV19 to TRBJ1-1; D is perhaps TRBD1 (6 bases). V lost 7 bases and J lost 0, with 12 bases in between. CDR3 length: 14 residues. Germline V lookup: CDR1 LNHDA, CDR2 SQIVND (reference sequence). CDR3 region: CASTRGQLNTEAFF. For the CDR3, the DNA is TGTGCCAGTACAAGGGGACAATTGAACACTGAAGCTTTCTTT.

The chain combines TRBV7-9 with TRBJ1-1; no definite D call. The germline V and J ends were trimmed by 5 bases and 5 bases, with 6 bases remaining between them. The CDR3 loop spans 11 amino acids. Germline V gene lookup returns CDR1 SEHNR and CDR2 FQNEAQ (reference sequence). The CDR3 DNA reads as TGTGCCAGCAGCCTCGGGACTGAAGCTTTCTTT. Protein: CASSLGTEAFF.

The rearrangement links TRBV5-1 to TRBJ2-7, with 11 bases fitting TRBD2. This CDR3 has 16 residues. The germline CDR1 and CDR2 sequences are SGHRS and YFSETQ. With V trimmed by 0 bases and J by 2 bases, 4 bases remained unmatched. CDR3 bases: TGCGCCAGCAGCTTGGGACTAGCGGGATTCCCCTACGAGCAGTACTTC. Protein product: CASSLGLAGFPYEQYF.

CDR3 nucleotide sequence: TGTGCCAGCAGCTCGCAGGACGTCTCCTCCTACGAGCAGTACTTC. Translated, it gives CASSSQDVSSYEQYF. The chain couples TRBV7-2 to TRBJ2-7, with no clear D. Trimming left V 4 bases short and J 0 bases short, with 13 bases between. This CDR3 is 15 amino acids long. CDR1 SGHTA and CDR2 FQGNSA come from the germline V gene.

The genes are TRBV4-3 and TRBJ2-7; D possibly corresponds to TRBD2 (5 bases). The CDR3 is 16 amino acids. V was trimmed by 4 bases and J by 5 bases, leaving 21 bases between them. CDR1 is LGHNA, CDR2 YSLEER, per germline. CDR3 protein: CASSPNSGFTTDEQYF. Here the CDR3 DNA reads TGCGCCAGCAGCCCAAACTCGGGATTCACAACGGACGAGCAGTACTTC.

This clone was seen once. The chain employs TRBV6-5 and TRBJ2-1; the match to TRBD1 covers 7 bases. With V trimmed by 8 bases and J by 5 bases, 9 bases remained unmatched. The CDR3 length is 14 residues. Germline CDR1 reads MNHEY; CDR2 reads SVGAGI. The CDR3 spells CASQRDSYDNEQFF. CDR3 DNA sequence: TGTGCCAGCCAAAGGGACAGTTACGACAATGAGCAGTTCTTC.

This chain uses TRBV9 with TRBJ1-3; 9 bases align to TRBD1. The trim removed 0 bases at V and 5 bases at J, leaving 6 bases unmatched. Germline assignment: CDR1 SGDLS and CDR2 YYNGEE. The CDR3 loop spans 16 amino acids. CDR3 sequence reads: CASSVGLTGGRNTIYF. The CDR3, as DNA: TGTGCCAGCAGCGTAGGACTGACAGGGGGGAGAAACACCATATATTTT.

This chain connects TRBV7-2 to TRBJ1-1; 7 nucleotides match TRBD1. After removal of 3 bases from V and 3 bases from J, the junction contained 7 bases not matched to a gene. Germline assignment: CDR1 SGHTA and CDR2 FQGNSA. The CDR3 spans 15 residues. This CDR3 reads CASSFLGQEYTEAFF. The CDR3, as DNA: TGTGCCAGCAGCTTCCTCGGACAGGAGTACACTGAAGCTTTCTTT.